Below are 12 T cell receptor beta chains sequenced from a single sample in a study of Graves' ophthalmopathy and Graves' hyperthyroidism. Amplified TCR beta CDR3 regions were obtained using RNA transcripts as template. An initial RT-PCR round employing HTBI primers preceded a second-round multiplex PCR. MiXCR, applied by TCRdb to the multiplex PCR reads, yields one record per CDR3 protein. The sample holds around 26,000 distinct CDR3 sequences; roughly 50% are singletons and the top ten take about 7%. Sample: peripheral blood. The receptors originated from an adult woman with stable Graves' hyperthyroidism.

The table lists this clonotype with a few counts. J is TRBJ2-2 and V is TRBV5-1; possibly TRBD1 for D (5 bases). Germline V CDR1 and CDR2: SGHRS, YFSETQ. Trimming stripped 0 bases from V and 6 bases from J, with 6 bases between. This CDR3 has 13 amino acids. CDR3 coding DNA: TGCGCCAGCAGCTTGGAACAGGCCGGGGAGCTGTTTTTT. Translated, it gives CASSLEQAGELFF.

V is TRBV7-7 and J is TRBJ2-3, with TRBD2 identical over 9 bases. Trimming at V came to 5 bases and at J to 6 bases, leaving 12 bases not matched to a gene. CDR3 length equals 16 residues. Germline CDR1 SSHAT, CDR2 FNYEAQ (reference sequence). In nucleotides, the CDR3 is TGTGCCAGCAGCCCCCCGCTAGCGGGGTCATGGGATACGCAGTATTTT. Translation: CASSPPLAGSWDTQYF.

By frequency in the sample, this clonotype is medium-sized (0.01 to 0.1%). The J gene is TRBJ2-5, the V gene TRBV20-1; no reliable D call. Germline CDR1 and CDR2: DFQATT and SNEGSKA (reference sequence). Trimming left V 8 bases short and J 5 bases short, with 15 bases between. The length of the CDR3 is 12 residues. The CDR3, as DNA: TGCAGTACCCACTCCGGGCTGGAGACCCAGTACTTC. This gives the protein CSTHSGLETQYF.

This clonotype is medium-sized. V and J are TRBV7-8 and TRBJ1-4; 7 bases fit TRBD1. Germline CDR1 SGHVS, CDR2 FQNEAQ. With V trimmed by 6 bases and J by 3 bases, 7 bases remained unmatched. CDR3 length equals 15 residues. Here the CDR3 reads CASRSQGTSNEKLFF. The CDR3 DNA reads TGTGCCAGCAGATCACAGGGGACCTCTAATGAAAAACTGTTTTTT.

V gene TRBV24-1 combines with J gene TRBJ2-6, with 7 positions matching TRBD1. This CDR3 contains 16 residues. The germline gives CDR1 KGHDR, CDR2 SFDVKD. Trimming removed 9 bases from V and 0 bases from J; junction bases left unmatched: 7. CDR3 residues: CATQTGSSSGANVLTF. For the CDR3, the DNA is TGTGCCACCCAGACAGGGTCGTCCTCTGGGGCCAACGTCCTGACTTTC.

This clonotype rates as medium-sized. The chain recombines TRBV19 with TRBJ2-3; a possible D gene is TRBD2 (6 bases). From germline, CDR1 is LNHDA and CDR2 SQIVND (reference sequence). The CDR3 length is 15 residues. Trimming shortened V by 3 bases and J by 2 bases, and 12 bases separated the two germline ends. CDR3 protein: CASSISGLNTDTQYF. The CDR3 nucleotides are TGTGCCAGTAGTATTTCGGGACTTAACACAGATACGCAGTATTTT.

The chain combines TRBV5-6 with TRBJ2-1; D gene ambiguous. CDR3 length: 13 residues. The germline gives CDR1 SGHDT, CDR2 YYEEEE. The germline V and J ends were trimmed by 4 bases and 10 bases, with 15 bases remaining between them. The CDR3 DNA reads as TGTGCCAGCAGCATCGCGACGGAAAAAGAGCAGTTCTTC. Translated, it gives CASSIATEKEQFF.

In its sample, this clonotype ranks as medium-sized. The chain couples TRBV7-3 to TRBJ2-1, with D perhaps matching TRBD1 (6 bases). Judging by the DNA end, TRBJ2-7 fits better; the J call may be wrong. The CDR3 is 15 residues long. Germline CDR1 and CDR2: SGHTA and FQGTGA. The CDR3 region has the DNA TGTGCCAGCAGCCCCCAAACAGGGCAGGGCAATGAGCAGTACTTC. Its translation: CASSPQTGQGNEQYF.

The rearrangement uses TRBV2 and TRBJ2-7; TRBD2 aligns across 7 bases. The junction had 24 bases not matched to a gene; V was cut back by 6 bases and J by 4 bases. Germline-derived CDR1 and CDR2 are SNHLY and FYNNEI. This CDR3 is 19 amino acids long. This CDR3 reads CASSLIPRITGLPTYEQYF. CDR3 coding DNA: TGTGCCAGCAGCTTAATCCCTCGGATCACGGGACTACCTACGTACGAGCAGTACTTC.

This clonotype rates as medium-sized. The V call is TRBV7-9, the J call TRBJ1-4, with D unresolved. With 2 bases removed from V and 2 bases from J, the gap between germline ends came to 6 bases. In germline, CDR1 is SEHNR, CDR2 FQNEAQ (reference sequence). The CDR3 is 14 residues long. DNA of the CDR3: TGTGCCAGCAGCTTACATAGTACTAATGAAAAACTGTTTTTT. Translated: CASSLHSTNEKLFF. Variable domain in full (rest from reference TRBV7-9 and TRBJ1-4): DTGVSQNPRHKITKRGQNVTFRCDPISEHNRLYWYRQTLGQGPEFLTYFQNEAQLEKSRLLSDRFSAERPKGSFSTLEIQRTEQGDSAMYLCASSLHSTNEKLFFGSGTQLSVL.

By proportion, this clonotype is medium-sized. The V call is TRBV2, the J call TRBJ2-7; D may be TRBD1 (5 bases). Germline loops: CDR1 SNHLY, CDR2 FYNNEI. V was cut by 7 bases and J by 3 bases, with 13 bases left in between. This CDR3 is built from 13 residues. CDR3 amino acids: CASTWADSYEQYF. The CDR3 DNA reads TGTGCCAGCACCTGGGCAGACAGCTACGAGCAGTACTTC.

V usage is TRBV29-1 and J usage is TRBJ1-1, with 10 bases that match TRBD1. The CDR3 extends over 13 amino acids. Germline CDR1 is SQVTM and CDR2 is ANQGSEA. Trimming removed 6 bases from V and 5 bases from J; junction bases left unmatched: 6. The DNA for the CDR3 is TGCAGCGTAGCAGGACAGGGGGGGACTGAAGCTTTCTTT. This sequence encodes CSVAGQGGTEAFF.